A selection of T cell receptor beta chains follows, all from one sample in a study of early T cells in non-severe SARS-CoV-2 infection. TCRdb used MiXCR to reprocess the 5' RACE reads, holding one entry per CDR3 protein. The sample lists 75,000 to 80,000 distinct CDR3 sequences, roughly 9.6% occurring once. The sequencing input was whole blood. These receptors came from an adult who was a healthcare worker with PCR-confirmed SARS-CoV-2 infection or an uninfected control (not recorded which). The CDR3 runs from the conserved cysteine through the conserved F or W. The D gene is left open where the match is weak. Rows give clone size only sometimes, using once, few, many, or a class for an expanded clone.

>TRBJ2-7|TRBV2|-|-
CASSATTFYEQYF
TGTGCCAGCAGTGCCACAACGTTCTACGAGCAGTACTTC
>TRBJ2-2|TRBV30|TRBD2|many
CAWSVWLAGGTGELFF
TGTGCCTGGAGTGTCTGGCTAGCGGGAGGCACCGGGGAGCTGTTTTTT
>TRBJ2-1|TRBV15|TRBD2|few
CATSRRLASYNEQFF
TGTGCCACCAGCAGGAGACTAGCGAGTTACAATGAGCAGTTCTTC
>TRBJ1-3|TRBV28|-|many
CASSDNWGSGNTIYF
TGTGCCAGCAGTGACAATTGGGGATCTGGAAACACCATATATTTT
>TRBJ2-3|TRBV28|-|few
CASRLTDTQYF
TGTGCCAGCAGGCTGACAGATACGCAGTATTTT
>TRBJ1-6|TRBV7-6|-|-
CASSLVARPRGSPLHF
TGTGCCAGCAGCTTAGTGGCGAGGCCCCGGGGTTCACCCCTCCACTTT
>TRBJ2-5|TRBV12-3/TRBV12-4|-|many
CASSSATQETQYF
TGTGCCAGCAGCTCGGCAACCCAAGAGACCCAGTACTTC
>TRBJ1-5|TRBV19|-|few
CASSSGGRNQPQHF
TGTGCCAGTAGTAGCGGGGGGAGGAATCAGCCCCAGCATTTT
>TRBJ2-3|TRBV4-2|-|-
CASSQFGTDTQYF
TGTGCCAGCAGCCAATTCGGTACAGATACGCAGTATTTT
>TRBJ1-5|TRBV15|-|-
CATSRDRAGSQPQHF
TGTGCCACCAGCAGAGATCGGGCAGGGAGTCAGCCCCAGCATTTT
>TRBJ1-2|TRBV5-1|TRBD1|many
CASSLGQGTGYTF
TGCGCCAGCTCCCTAGGACAGGGAACCGGCTACACCTTC
>TRBJ1-6|TRBV5-4|-|few
CASSLALGGNSPLHF
TGTGCCAGCAGCTTGGCCCTGGGAGGCAATTCACCCCTCCACTTT